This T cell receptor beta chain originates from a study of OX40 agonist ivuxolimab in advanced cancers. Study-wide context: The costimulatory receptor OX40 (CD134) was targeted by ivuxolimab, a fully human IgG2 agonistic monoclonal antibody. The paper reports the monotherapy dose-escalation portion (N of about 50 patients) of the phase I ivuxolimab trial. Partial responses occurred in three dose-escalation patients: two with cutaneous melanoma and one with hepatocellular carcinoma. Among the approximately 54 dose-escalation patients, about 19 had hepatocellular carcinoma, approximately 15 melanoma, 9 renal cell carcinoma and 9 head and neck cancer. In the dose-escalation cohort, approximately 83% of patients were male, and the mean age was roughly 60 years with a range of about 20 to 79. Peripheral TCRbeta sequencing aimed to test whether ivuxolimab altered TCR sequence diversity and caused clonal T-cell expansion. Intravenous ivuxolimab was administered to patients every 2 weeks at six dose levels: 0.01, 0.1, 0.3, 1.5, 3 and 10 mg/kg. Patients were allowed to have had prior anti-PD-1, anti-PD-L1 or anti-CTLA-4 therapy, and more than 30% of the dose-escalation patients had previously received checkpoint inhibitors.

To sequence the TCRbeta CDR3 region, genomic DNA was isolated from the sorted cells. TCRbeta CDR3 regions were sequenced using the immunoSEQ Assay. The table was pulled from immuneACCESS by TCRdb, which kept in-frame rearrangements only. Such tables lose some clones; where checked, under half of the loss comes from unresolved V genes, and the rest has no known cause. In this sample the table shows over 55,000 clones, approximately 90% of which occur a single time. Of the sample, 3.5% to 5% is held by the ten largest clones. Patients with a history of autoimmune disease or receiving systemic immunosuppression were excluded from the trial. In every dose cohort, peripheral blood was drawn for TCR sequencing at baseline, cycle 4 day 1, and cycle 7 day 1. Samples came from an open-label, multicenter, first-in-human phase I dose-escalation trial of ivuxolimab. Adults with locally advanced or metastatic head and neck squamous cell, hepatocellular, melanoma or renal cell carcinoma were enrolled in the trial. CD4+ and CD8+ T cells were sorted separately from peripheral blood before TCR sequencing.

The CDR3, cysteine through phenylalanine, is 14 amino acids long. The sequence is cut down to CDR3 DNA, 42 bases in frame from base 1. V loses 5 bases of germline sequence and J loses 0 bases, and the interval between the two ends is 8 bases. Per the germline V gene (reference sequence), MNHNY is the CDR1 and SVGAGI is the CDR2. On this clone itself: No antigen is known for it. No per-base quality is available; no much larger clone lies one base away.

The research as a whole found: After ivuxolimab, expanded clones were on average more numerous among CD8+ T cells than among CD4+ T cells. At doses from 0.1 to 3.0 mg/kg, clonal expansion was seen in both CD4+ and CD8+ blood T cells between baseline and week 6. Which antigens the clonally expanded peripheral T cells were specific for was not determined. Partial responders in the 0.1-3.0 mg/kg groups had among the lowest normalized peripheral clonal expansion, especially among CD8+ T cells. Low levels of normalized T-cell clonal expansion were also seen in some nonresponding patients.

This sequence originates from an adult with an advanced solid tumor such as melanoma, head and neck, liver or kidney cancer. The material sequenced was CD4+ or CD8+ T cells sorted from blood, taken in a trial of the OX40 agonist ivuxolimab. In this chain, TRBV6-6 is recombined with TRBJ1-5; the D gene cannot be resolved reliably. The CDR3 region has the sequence CASSTVNSNQPQHF. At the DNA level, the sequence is TGTGCCAGCAGTACGGTTAATAGCAATCAGCCCCAGCATTTT.